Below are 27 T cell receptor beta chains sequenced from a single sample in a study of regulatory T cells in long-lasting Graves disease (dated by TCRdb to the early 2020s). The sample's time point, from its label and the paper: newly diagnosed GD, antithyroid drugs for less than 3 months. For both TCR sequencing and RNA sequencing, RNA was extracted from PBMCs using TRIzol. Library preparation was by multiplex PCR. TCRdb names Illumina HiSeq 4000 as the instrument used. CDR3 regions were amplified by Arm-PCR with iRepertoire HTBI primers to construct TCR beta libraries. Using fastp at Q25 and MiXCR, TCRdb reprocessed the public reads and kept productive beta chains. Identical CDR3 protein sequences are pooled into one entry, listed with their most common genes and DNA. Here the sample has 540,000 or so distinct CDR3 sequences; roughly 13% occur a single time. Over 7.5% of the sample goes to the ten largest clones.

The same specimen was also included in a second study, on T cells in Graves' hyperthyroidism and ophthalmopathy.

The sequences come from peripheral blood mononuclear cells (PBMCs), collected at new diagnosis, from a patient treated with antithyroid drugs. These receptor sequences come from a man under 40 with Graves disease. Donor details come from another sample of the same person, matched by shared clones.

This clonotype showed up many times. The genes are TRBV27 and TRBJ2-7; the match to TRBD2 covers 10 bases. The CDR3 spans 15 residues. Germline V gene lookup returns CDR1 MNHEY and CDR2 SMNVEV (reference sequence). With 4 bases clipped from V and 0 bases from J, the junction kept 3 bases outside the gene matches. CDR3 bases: TGTGCCAGCAGTTCGGGACTAGCGTACTCCTACGAGCAGTACTTC. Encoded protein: CASSSGLAYSYEQYF.

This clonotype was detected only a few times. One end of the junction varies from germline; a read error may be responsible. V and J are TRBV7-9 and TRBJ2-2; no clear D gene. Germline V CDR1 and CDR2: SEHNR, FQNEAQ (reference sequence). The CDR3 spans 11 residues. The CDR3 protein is CASNLTGELFF. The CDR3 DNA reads TGTGCCAGCAACTTAACCGGGGAGCTGTTTTTT.

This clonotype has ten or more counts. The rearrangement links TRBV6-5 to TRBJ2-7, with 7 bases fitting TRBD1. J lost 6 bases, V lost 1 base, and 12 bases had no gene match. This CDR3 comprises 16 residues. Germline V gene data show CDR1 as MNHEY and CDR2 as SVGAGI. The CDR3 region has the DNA TGTGCCAGCAGTTACTACCCCACAGGGGAATCTGGCGAGCAGTACTTC. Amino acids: CASSYYPTGESGEQYF.

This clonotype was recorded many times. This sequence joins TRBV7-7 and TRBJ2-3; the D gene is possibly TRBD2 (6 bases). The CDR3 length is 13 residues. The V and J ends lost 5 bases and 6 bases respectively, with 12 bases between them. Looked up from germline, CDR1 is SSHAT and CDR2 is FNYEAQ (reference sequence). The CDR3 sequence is CASSLGTADTQYF. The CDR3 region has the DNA TGTGCCAGCAGCCTGGGGACTGCTGATACGCAGTATTTT.

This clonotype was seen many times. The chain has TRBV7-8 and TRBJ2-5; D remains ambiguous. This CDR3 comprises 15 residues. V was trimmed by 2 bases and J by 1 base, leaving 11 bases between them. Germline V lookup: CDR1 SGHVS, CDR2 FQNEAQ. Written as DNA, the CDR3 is TGTGCCAGCAGCTTATATGGCGGTCTCCAAGAGACCCAGTACTTC. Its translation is CASSLYGGLQETQYF.

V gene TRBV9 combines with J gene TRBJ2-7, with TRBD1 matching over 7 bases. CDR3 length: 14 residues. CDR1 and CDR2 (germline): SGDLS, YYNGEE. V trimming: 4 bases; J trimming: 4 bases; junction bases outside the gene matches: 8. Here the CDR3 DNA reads TGTGCCAGCAGCTTAGGGGGCACCCCTTACGAGCAGTACTTC. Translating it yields CASSLGGTPYEQYF. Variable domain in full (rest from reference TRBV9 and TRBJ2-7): DSGVTQTPKHLITATGQRVTLRCSPRSGDLSVYWYQQSLDQGLQFLIQYYNGEERAKGNILERFSAQQFPDLHSELNLSSLELGDSALYFCASSLGGTPYEQYFGPGTRLTVT.

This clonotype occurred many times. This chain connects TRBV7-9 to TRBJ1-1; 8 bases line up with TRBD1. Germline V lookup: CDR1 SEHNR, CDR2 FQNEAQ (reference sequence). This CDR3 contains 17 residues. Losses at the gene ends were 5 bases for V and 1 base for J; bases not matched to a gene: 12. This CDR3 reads CASSIDRGHGANTEAFF. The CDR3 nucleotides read TGTGCCAGCAGCATTGACAGGGGACATGGGGCGAACACTGAAGCTTTCTTT.

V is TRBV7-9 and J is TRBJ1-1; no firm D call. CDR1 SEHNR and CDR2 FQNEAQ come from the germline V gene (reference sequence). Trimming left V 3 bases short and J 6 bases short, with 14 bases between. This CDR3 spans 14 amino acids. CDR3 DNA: TGTGCCAGCAGCTTGTTGGTTTTAGGTGCTGAAGCTTTCTTT. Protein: CASSLLVLGAEAFF.

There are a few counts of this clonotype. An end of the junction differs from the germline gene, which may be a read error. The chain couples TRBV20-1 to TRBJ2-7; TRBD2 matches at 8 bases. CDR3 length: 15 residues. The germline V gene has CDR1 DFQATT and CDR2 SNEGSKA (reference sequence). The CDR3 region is CSARDVLAGSDEQYF. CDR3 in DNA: TGCAGTGCTAGAGATGTGCTAGCGGGCTCCGACGAGCAGTACTTC.

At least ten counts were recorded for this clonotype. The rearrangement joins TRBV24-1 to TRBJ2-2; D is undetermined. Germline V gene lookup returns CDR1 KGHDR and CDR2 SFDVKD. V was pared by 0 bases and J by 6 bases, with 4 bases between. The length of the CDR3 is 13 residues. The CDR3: CATSDLGSGELFF. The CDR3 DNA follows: TGTGCCACCAGTGATTTGGGGTCCGGGGAGCTGTTTTTT.

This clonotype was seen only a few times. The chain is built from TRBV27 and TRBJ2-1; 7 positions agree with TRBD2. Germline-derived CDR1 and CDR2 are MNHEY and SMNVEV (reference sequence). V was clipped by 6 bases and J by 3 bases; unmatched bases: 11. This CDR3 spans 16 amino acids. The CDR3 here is CASSIAGTTFYNEQFF. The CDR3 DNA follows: TGTGCCAGCAGCATAGCCGGGACTACTTTCTACAATGAGCAGTTCTTC.

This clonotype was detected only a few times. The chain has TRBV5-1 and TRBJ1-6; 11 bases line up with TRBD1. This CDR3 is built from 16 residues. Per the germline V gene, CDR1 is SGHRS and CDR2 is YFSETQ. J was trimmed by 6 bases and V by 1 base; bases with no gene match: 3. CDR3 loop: CASSLPGTGGNSPLHF. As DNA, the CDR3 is TGCGCCAGCAGCTTGCCCGGGACAGGGGGTAATTCACCCCTCCACTTT.

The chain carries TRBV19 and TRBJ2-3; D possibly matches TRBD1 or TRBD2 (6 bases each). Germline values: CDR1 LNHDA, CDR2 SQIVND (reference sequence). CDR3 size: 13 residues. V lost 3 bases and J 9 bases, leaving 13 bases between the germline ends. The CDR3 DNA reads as TGTGCCAGTAGTATCAGTCGGAGGGGGACGCAGTATTTT. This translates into CASSISRRGTQYF. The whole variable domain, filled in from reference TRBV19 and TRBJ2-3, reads DGGITQSPKYLFRKEGQNVTLSCEQNLNHDAMYWYRQDPGQGLRLIYYSQIVNDFQKGDIAEGYSVSREKKESFPLTVTSAQKNPTAFYLCASSISRRGTQYFGPGTRLTVL.

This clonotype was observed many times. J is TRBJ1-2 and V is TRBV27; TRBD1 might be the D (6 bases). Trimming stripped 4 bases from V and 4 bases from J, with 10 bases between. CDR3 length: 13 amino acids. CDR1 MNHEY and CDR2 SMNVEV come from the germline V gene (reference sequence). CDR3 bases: TGTGCCAGCAGTTCCAGGGGATTCTATGGCTACACCTTC. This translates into CASSSRGFYGYTF.

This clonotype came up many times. In nucleotides, the CDR3 is TGTGCCAGCAGCCCAGGGTATGGCAATCAGCCCCAGCATTTT. Amino acid sequence: CASSPGYGNQPQHF. The chain employs TRBV3-1 and TRBJ1-5; perhaps TRBD1 as D (5 bases). Trimming cost V 4 bases and J 2 bases, with 9 bases left between them. CDR3 size: 14 residues. Germline V gives CDR1 LGHDT, CDR2 YNNKEL (reference sequence).

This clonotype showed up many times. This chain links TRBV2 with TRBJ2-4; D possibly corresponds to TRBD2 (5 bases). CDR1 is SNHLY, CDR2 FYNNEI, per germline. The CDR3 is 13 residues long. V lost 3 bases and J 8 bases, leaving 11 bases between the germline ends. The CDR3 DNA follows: TGTGCCAGCAGTGAGGAAGGGCGGGACATTCAGTACTTC. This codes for CASSEEGRDIQYF.

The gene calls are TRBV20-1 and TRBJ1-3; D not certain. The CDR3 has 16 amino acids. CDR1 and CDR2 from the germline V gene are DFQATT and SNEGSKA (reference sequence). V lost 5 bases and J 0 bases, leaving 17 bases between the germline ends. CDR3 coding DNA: TGCAGTGCTCCAGAGATCCCGGGAGACTCTGGAAACACCATATATTTT. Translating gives CSAPEIPGDSGNTIYF.

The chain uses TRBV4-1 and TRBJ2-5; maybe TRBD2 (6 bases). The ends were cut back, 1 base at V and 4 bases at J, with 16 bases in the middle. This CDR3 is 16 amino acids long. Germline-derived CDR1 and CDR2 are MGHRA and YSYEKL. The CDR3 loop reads CASSQGTTAHGETQYF. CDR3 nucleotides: TGCGCCAGCAGCCAAGGGACTACCGCCCATGGAGAGACCCAGTACTTC.

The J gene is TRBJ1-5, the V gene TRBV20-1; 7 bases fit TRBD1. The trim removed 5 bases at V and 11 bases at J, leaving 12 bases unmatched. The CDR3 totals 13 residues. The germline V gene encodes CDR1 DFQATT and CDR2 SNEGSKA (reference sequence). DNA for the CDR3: TGCAGTGCTTTTTCCGGGACAGAGAAGTCCCAGCATTTT. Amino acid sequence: CSAFSGTEKSQHF.

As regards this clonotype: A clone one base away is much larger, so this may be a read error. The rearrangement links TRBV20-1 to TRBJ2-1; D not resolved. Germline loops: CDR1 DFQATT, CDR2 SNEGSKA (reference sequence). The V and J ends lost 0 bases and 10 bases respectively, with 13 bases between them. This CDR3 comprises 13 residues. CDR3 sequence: CSARDQQSYEQFF. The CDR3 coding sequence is TGCAGTGCTAGAGATCAACAGTCCTACGAGCAGTTCTTC.

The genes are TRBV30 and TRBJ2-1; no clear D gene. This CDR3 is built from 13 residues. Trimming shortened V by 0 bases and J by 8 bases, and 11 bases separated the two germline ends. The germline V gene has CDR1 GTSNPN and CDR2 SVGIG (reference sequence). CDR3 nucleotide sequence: TGTGCCTGGAGTGTGAATCCGGGCGATGAGCAGTTCTTC. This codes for CAWSVNPGDEQFF.

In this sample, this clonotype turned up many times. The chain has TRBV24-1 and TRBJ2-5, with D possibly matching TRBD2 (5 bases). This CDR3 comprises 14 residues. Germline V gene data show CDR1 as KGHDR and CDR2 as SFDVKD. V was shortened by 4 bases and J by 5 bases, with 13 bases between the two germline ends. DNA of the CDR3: TGTGCCACCAGTGACGGATTTAGAGGGGAGACCCAGTACTTC. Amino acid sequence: CATSDGFRGETQYF.

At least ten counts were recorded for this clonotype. The DNA for the CDR3 is TGCGCCAGCAGCCTGGCGGGCAGGGGGCTTTACGAGCAGTACTTC. The encoded protein is CASSLAGRGLYEQYF. V is TRBV5-1 and J is TRBJ2-7; the match to TRBD1 covers 8 bases. The J segment lost 4 bases and the V segment lost 4 bases, leaving 10 bases of the junction unmatched. Germline V gives CDR1 SGHRS, CDR2 YFSETQ. CDR3 length equals 15 residues.

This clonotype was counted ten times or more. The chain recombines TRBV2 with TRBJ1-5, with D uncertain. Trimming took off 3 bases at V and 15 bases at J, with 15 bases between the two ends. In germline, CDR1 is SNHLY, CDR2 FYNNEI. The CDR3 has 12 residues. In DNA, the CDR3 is TGTGCCAGCAGTGAGGAGGAGGGCCAGCGGCATTTT. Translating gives CASSEEEGQRHF. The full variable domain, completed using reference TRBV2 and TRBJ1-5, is EPEVTQTPSHQVTQMGQEVILRCVPISNHLYFYWYRQILGQKVEFLVSFYNNEISEKSEIFDDQFSVERPDGSNFTLKIRSTKLEDSAMYFCASSEEEGQRHFGDGTRLSIL.

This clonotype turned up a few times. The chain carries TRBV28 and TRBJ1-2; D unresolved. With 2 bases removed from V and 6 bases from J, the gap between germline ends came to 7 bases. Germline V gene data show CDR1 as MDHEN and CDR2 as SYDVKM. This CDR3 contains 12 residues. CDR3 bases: TGTGCCAGCAGTTTAGGACTCGATGGCTACACCTTC. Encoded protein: CASSLGLDGYTF.

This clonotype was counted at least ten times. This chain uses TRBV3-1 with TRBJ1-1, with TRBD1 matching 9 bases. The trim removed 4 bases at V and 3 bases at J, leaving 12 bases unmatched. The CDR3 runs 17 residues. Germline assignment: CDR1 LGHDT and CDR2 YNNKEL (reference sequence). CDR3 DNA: TGTGCCAGCAGCCGTAGGGACAGGGCCGCGGGAGACACTGAAGCTTTCTTT. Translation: CASSRRDRAAGDTEAFF.

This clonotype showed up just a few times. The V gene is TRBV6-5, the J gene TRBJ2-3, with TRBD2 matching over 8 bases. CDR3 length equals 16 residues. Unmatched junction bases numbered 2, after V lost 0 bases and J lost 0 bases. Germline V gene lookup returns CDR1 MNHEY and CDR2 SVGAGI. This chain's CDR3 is CASSYSIAGSTDTQYF. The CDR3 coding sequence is TGTGCCAGCAGTTACTCGATAGCGGGGAGCACAGATACGCAGTATTTT.